The 28 T cell receptor beta chains presented below share a single source sample, sequenced in a study of blood T cell repertoires in COVID-19. Sequencing used immunoSEQ multiplex PCR; TCRdb keeps in-frame clones, though not all of them. The sample contains 300,000 to 400,000 clones, 80% to 90% of which appear only once. The sequenced material came from peripheral blood. The receptor set was obtained from a man aged 25 to 40 with COVID-19, enrolled during active disease.

The chain is built from TRBV11-2 and TRBJ2-1, with 10 bases aligning to TRBD1. Unmatched junction bases numbered 3, after V lost 3 bases and J lost 4 bases. Per the germline V gene, CDR1 is SGHAT and CDR2 is FQNNGV. The CDR3 has 15 amino acids. The CDR3 is CASSFTGQGYNEQFF. The CDR3 DNA follows: TGTGCCAGCAGCTTTACGGGACAGGGGTACAATGAGCAGTTCTTC. Variable domain in full (rest from reference TRBV11-2 and TRBJ2-1): EAGVAQSPRYKIIEKRQSVAFWCNPISGHATLYWYQQILGQGPKLLIQFQNNGVVDDSQLPKDRFSAERLKGVDSTLKIQPAKLEDSAVYLCASSFTGQGYNEQFFGPGTRLTVL.

The chain couples TRBV27 to TRBJ2-7, with 7 bases identical to TRBD1. Germline-derived CDR1 and CDR2 are MNHEY and SMNVEV (reference sequence). The CDR3 has 14 residues. With 6 bases clipped from V and 1 base from J, the junction kept 6 bases outside the gene matches. The CDR3 sequence is CASRSDRVSYEQYF. CDR3 nucleotide sequence: TGTGCCAGCAGATCCGACAGGGTATCCTACGAGCAGTACTTC.

The chain couples TRBV5-4 to TRBJ1-2; 9 nucleotides line up with TRBD1. There are 15 residues in the CDR3. Germline CDR1 reads SGHNT; CDR2 reads YYREEE (reference sequence). J gave up 3 bases and V 4 bases, and 7 bases lay outside the gene matches. The CDR3 DNA reads as TGTGCCAGCAGCCCTCAGGACAGGGGAGACTATGGCTACACCTTC. Amino acid sequence: CASSPQDRGDYGYTF.

The chain uses TRBV2 and TRBJ1-5, with D possibly TRBD1 on 5 matching bases. Germline assignment: CDR1 SNHLY and CDR2 FYNNEI. V was cut by 4 bases and J by 1 base, with 17 bases left in between. The CDR3 contains 17 residues. For the CDR3, the DNA is TGTGCCAGCAGTGTCCCCAGAGCGGGGGGGAGCAATCAGCCCCAGCATTTT. It encodes CASSVPRAGGSNQPQHF.

The gene calls are TRBV19 and TRBJ1-3, with TRBD1 identical over 8 bases. Germline assignment: CDR1 LNHDA and CDR2 SQIVND (reference sequence). The CDR3 totals 14 residues. The junction had 5 bases not matched to a gene; V was cut back by 7 bases and J by 3 bases. The CDR3 loop reads CASKGTGYGNTIYF. For the CDR3, the DNA is TGTGCCAGTAAGGGGACAGGATATGGAAACACCATATATTTT.

The J gene is TRBJ1-2, the V gene TRBV6-5, with TRBD1 identical over 8 bases. CDR3 length equals 12 residues. After removal of 6 bases from V and 7 bases from J, the junction contained 4 bases not matched to a gene. CDR1 and CDR2 from the germline V gene are MNHEY and SVGAGI. CDR3 bases: TGTGCCAGCAGGTGGGACAGGTTTGGCTACACCTTC. Translation: CASRWDRFGYTF.

This clone came up a few times. V usage is TRBV5-1 and J usage is TRBJ1-5; 7 positions match TRBD1. J gave up 5 bases and V 2 bases, and 4 bases lay outside the gene matches. The CDR3 has 14 amino acids. CDR1 and CDR2 from the germline V gene are SGHRS and YFSETQ. CDR3 amino acids: CASSFTGEDQPQHF. DNA of the CDR3: TGCGCCAGCAGCTTCACAGGGGAGGATCAGCCCCAGCATTTT.

This clone was seen a handful of times. The V call is TRBV7-9, the J call TRBJ2-4; 7 nucleotides agree with TRBD1. The V gene's germline CDR1 is SEHNR and CDR2 FQNEAQ (reference sequence). The CDR3 runs to 16 residues. V dropped 5 bases and J dropped 0; count of bases not matched to a gene: 7. In nucleotides, the CDR3 is TGTGCCAGCAGCCAGGCGACAGGGATAGCCAAAAACATTCAGTACTTC. Encoded protein: CASSQATGIAKNIQYF.

A remark on this clone: One end of the junction does not line up with germline, which may come from a read error. This chain uses TRBV4-3 with TRBJ1-1, with D unresolved. The CDR3 extends over 16 amino acids. Per the germline V gene, CDR1 is LGHNA and CDR2 is YSLEER. The CDR3 bases are TGCGCCAGCAGTCAAGAAGCGGACCGCTTGAACACTGAAGCTTTCTTT. This gives the protein CASSQEADRLNTEAFF.

The chain has TRBV7-8 and TRBJ1-1; 12 positions match TRBD1. V was pared by 5 bases and J by 4 bases, with 8 bases of the junction left unmatched. This CDR3 spans 16 amino acids. The germline gives CDR1 SGHVS, CDR2 FQNEAQ. The CDR3 protein is CASSRGTGGWGTEAFF. The DNA for the CDR3 is TGTGCCAGCAGCCGGGGGACAGGGGGCTGGGGCACTGAAGCTTTCTTT.

The rearrangement joins TRBV4-3 to TRBJ2-3; 11 bases map to TRBD2. The germline V gene encodes CDR1 LGHNA and CDR2 YSLEER. The CDR3 runs to 17 residues. V trimming: 4 bases; J trimming: 1 base; junction bases outside the gene matches: 7. The CDR3 protein is CASSLNPGLAGTDTQYF. DNA for the CDR3: TGCGCCAGCAGCCTAAACCCGGGACTAGCGGGCACAGATACGCAGTATTTT.

V gene TRBV28 combines with J gene TRBJ1-1; no reliable D call. The ends were cut back, 4 bases at V and 11 bases at J, with 14 bases in the middle. There are 12 residues in the CDR3. The germline gives CDR1 MDHEN, CDR2 SYDVKM. The CDR3 reads CASSSNRVGAFF. The CDR3 DNA reads TGTGCCAGCAGTTCCAACCGGGTCGGCGCTTTCTTT. The whole variable domain, filled in from reference TRBV28 and TRBJ1-1, reads DVKVTQSSRYLVKRTGEKVFLECVQDMDHENMFWYRQDPGLGLRLIYFSYDVKMKEKGDIPEGYSVSREKKERFSLILESASTNQTSMYLCASSSNRVGAFFGQGTRLTVV.

J is TRBJ2-1 and V is TRBV30; TRBD2 agrees at 10 bases. V shed 1 base, J shed 6 bases, and the junction held 6 bases outside the gene matches. The CDR3 is 15 residues long. Germline CDR1 is GTSNPN and CDR2 is SVGIG (reference sequence). The CDR3 is CAWSGLAGVFNEQFF. The CDR3 DNA follows: TGTGCCTGGAGTGGGCTAGCGGGAGTTTTCAATGAGCAGTTCTTC.

This chain uses TRBV5-8 with TRBJ1-6; 7 bases agree with TRBD1. The CDR3 consists of 15 residues. Trimming at V came to 0 bases and at J to 5 bases, leaving 2 bases not matched to a gene. Germline V gives CDR1 SGHTS, CDR2 YDEGEE. The CDR3: CASSLEQGNNSPLHF. The CDR3 region has the DNA TGTGCCAGCAGCTTGGAACAGGGGAATAATTCACCCCTCCACTTT.

The chain has TRBV10-3 and TRBJ1-1; 7 bases map to TRBD1. Germline values: CDR1 ENHRY, CDR2 SYGVKD. This CDR3 is built from 15 residues. V gave up 9 bases and J gave up 4 bases; unmatched junction bases: 14. In DNA form, the CDR3 reads TGTGCCATAGGGACCCGACAGGGCGAAACCACTGAAGCTTTCTTT. Its protein is CAIGTRQGETTEAFF.

This clone was detected only once. The CDR3 sequence is CASSPPQGHQPQHF. CDR3 DNA: TGTGCCAGCTCACCACCCCAGGGCCATCAGCCCCAGCATTTT. The chain carries TRBV18 and TRBJ1-5; D is possibly TRBD1 (5 bases). CDR1 and CDR2 from the germline V gene are KGHSH and LQKENI. Trimming pared 0 bases from V and 5 bases from J, leaving 8 bases between. This CDR3 comprises 14 residues. The entire variable domain, with the rest obtained from reference TRBV18 and TRBJ1-5, is as follows: NAGVMQNPRHLVRRRGQEARLRCSPMKGHSHVYWYRQLPEEGLKFMVYLQKENIIDESGMPKERFSAEFPKEGPSILRIQQVVRGDSAAYFCASSPPQGHQPQHFGDGTRLSIL.

This sequence joins TRBV5-6 and TRBJ1-1; TRBD1 aligns across 8 bases. V dropped 5 bases and J dropped 5; count of bases not matched to a gene: 17. The V gene's germline CDR1 is SGHDT and CDR2 YYEEEE. The CDR3 consists of 17 residues. As DNA, the CDR3 is TGTGCCAGCAGGCACTGGACAGGGATTGGGGCTACTACTGAAGCTTTCTTT. Amino acid sequence: CASRHWTGIGATTEAFF.

This clone has a handful of counts. The V call is TRBV27, the J call TRBJ2-3; 14 bases are shared with TRBD2. The CDR3 length is 18 residues. J lost 0 bases, V lost 3 bases, and 5 bases had no gene match. Per germline, CDR1 MNHEY and CDR2 SMNVEV (reference sequence). The CDR3 loop reads CASSFGTSGGSSTDTQYF. The CDR3 coding sequence is TGTGCCAGCAGTTTCGGGACTAGCGGGGGATCTAGCACAGATACGCAGTATTTT.

This clone showed up just a few times. The V call is TRBV7-9, the J call TRBJ2-1; D gene uncertain. This CDR3 comprises 12 residues. The V and J ends lost 1 base and 9 bases respectively, with 7 bases between them. Germline lookup yields CDR1 SEHNR and CDR2 FQNEAQ (reference sequence). CDR3 bases: TGTGCCAGCAGCTTAGGTAGCACTGAGCAGTTCTTC. Its protein product is CASSLGSTEQFF.

The chain uses TRBV5-1 and TRBJ2-1, with TRBD2 matching over 9 bases. The V gene's germline CDR1 is SGHRS and CDR2 YFSETQ. With 5 bases clipped from V and 5 bases from J, the junction kept 8 bases outside the gene matches. There are 15 residues in the CDR3. The chain's CDR3 is CASRQLLAGDNEQFF. The DNA for the CDR3 is TGCGCCAGCAGGCAACTTTTAGCGGGGGACAATGAGCAGTTCTTC.

This sequence joins TRBV7-2 and TRBJ2-5; 11 bases agree with TRBD2. V lost 5 bases, J lost 5 bases, and 7 bases stayed unmatched. CDR3 length equals 15 residues. Per the germline V gene, CDR1 is SGHTA and CDR2 is FQGNSA. Here the CDR3 DNA reads TGTGCCAGCAGCCCCACTAGCGGGGGAGTGGAGACCCAGTACTTC. It is translated as CASSPTSGGVETQYF.

The V gene is TRBV18, the J gene TRBJ2-7; no firm D call. V lost 3 bases and J lost 0, with 12 bases in between. This CDR3 is built from 15 residues. Looked up from germline, CDR1 is KGHSH and CDR2 is LQKENI. The CDR3 loop is CASSPPRTFSYEQYF. The CDR3 DNA reads TGTGCCAGCTCACCCCCCAGAACCTTCTCCTACGAGCAGTACTTC.

The gene calls are TRBV28 and TRBJ2-7; TRBD2 aligns across 8 bases. Trimming at V came to 8 bases and at J to 3 bases, leaving 3 bases not matched to a gene. Germline CDR1 MDHEN, CDR2 SYDVKM. The CDR3 runs 12 residues. The CDR3 region has the DNA TGTGCCAGCCGGACTAGCAGCTACGAGCAGTACTTC. Residues: CASRTSSYEQYF.

V and J are TRBV18 and TRBJ2-1; D perhaps matches TRBD1 (6 bases). The CDR3 totals 14 residues. Trimming cost V 4 bases and J 4 bases, with 11 bases left between them. Germline assignment: CDR1 KGHSH and CDR2 LQKENI. CDR3 loop: CASSRSQGYNEQFF. CDR3 in DNA: TGTGCCAGCTCACGGTCACAGGGTTACAATGAGCAGTTCTTC. The variable domain in full, completed from reference TRBV18 and TRBJ2-1, reads NAGVMQNPRHLVRRRGQEARLRCSPMKGHSHVYWYRQLPEEGLKFMVYLQKENIIDESGMPKERFSAEFPKEGPSILRIQQVVRGDSAAYFCASSRSQGYNEQFFGPGTRLTVL.

J is TRBJ2-1 and V is TRBV11-2, with 8 bases matching TRBD1. The CDR3 consists of 15 residues. Germline loops: CDR1 SGHAT, CDR2 FQNNGV. V was pared by 1 base and J by 6 bases, with 5 bases of the junction left unmatched. The chain's CDR3 is CASSLAGGFINEQFF. CDR3 bases: TGTGCCAGCAGCTTAGCAGGGGGCTTTATCAATGAGCAGTTCTTC.

V and J are TRBV5-5 and TRBJ1-3; no clear D. This CDR3 comprises 15 residues. Trimming removed 4 bases from V and 0 bases from J, with 11 bases in between. Germline V gene data show CDR1 as SGHKS and CDR2 as YYEKEE (reference sequence). This chain's CDR3 is CASSSTFSSGNTIYF. DNA for the CDR3: TGTGCCAGCAGCAGCACCTTTAGCTCTGGAAACACCATATATTTT.

The chain carries TRBV19 and TRBJ1-4, with D possibly TRBD1 on 6 matching bases. Deletions cut 7 bases from V and 0 bases from J, with 21 bases between. This CDR3 has 18 residues. Per the germline V gene, CDR1 is LNHDA and CDR2 is SQIVND (reference sequence). The CDR3 nucleotides are TGTGCCAGTAACCCCGTTCGGACAGCCTCTGCAACTAATGAAAAACTGTTTTTT. Encoded protein: CASNPVRTASATNEKLFF.

The chain carries TRBV5-1 and TRBJ1-5; D uncertain. Trimming cost V 1 base and J 2 bases, with 16 bases left between them. This CDR3 spans 17 amino acids. In germline, CDR1 is SGHRS, CDR2 YFSETQ. Here the CDR3 reads CASSLCGPPVGNQPQHF. The CDR3, as DNA: TGCGCCAGCAGCTTGTGCGGGCCTCCGGTTGGCAATCAGCCCCAGCATTTT.